This TCR beta chain is drawn from a study of graft-versus-host responses after intestinal transplantation. At the level of the study: Transplants were multivisceral, liver-intestinal, or isolated intestinal. Anti-thymocyte globulin induction was given to all recipients, followed by tacrolimus and steroids for three to four years. Study results and caveats: High graft-versus-host to host-versus-graft clonal ratios were found in allografts of patients who had graft-donor T cell macrochimerism. Recipient marrow showed GvH clones, some seen first in ileum or blood.

This clone was counted a single time. Its antigen is unidentified. The CDR3 is 12 amino acids. CDR1 and CDR2 (germline): SGHRS, YFSETQ. V lost 5 bases and J lost 5, with 10 bases in between. Profiling relied on immunoSEQ multiplex PCR, and the TCRdb table lists in-frame clones only, not all of them. The table lists around 100,000 clones, roughly 87% of them singletons. The source material was unstimulated CD4+ T cells sorted from spleen or lymph node cells, sampled before intestinal transplant. The gene calls are TRBV5-1 and TRBJ2-5; maybe TRBD1 (6 bases). The sequence was obtained from a human donor who received an intestinal transplant. Here the CDR3 reads CASRQGWETQYF. CDR3 DNA: TGCGCCAGCAGGCAGGGGTGGGAGACCCAGTACTTC.